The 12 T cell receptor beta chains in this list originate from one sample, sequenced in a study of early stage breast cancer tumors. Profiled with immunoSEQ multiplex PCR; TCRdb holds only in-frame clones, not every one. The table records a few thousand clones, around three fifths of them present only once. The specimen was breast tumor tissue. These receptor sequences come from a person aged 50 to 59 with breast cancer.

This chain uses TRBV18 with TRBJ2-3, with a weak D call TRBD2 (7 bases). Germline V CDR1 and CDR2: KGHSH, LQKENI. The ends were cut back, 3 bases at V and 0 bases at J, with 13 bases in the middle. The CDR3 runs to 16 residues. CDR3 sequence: CASSPRGAISTDTQYF. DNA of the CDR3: TGTGCCAGCTCACCCCGGGGGGCTATTAGCACAGATACGCAGTATTTT.

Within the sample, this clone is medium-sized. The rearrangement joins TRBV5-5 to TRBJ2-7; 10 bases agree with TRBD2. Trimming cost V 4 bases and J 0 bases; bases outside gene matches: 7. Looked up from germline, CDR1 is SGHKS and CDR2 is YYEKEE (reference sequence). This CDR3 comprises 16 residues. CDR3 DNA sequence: TGTGCCAGCAGCAACCCTACTAGCGGGACCTCCTACGAGCAGTACTTC. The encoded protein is CASSNPTSGTSYEQYF. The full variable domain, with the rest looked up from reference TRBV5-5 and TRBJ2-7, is DAGVTQSPTHLIKTRGQQVTLRCSPISGHKSVSWYQQVLGQGPQFIFQYYEKEERGRGNFPDRFSARQFPNYSSELNVNALLLGDSALYLCASSNPTSGTSYEQYFGPGTRLTVT.

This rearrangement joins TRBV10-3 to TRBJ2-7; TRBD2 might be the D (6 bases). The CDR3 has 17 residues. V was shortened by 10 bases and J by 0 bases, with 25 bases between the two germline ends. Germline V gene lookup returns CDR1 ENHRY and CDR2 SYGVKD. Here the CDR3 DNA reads TGTGCCACCCACCCCCCCCCATGTCGGGACTTCTCCTACGAGCAGTACTTC. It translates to CATHPPPCRDFSYEQYF.

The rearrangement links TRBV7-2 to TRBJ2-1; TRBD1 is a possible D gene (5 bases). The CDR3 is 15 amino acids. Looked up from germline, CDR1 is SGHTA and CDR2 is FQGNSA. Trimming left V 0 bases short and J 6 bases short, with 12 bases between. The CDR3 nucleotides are TGTGCCAGCAGCTTAGCAGGGGCCCTAAGCAATGAGCAGTTCTTC. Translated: CASSLAGALSNEQFF.

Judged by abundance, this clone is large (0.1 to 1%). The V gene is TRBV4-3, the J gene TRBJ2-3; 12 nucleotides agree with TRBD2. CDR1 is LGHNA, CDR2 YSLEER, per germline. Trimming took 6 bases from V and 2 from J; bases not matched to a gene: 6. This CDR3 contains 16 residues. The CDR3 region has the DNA TGCGCCAGCAGGTCTAGCGGGGGGGCCAACACAGATACGCAGTATTTT. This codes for CASRSSGGANTDTQYF.

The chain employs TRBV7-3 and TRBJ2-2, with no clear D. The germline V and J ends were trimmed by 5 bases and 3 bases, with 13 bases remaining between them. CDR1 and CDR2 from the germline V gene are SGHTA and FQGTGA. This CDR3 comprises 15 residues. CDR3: CASSPHTGYTGELFF. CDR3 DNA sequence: TGTGCCAGCAGCCCCCATACCGGGTACACCGGGGAGCTGTTTTTT.

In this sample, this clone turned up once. This CDR3 reads CASSPGTSGRQQYF. DNA for the CDR3: TGTGCCAGCAGCCCCGGGACTAGCGGGAGACAGCAGTACTTC. The V and J genes are TRBV14 and TRBJ2-7, with TRBD2 matching 14 bases. The CDR3 is 14 residues long. Germline CDR1 is SGHDN and CDR2 is FVKESK. The trim removed 4 bases at V and 8 bases at J, leaving 4 bases unmatched.

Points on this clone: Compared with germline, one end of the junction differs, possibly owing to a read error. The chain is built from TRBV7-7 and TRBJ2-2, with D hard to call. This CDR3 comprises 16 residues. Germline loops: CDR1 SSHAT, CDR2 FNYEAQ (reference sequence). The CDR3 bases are TGTGCTAGCAGCGACTCGGCAGTCGCGAACACCGGGGAGCTGTTTTTT. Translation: CASSDSAVANTGELFF.

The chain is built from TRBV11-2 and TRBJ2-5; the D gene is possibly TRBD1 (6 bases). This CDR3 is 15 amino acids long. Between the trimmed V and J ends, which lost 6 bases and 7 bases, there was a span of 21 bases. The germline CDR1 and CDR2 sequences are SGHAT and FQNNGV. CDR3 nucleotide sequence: TGTGCCAGCAGTCCGGACAGCTCTACACAGGGGACCCAGTACTTC. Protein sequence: CASSPDSSTQGTQYF.

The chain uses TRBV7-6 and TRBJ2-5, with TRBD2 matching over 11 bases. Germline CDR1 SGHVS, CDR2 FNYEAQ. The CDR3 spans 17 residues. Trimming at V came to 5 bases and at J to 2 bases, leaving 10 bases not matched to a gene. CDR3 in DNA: TGTGCCAGCAGCACTATCTGGACTAGCGGGTTACAAGAGACCCAGTACTTC. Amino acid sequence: CASSTIWTSGLQETQYF. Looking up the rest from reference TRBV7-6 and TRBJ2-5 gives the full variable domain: GAGVSQSPRYKVTKRGQDVALRCDPISGHVSLYWYRQALGQGPEFLTYFNYEAQQDKSGLPNDRFSAERPEGSISTLTIQRTEQRDSAMYRCASSTIWTSGLQETQYFGPGTRLLVL.

The CDR3 spells CASSTSGTVQETQYF. CDR3 coding DNA: TGTGCCAGCAGCACCTCTGGGACCGTGCAAGAGACCCAGTACTTC. The chain recombines TRBV9 with TRBJ2-5; D may be TRBD1 or TRBD2 (5 bases each). In germline, CDR1 is SGDLS, CDR2 YYNGEE. This CDR3 is built from 15 residues. V lost 4 bases and J 2 bases, leaving 15 bases between the germline ends.

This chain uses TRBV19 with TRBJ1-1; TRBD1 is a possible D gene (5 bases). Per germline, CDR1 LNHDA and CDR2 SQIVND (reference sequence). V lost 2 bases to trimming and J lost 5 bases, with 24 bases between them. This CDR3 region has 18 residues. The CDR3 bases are TGTGCCAGTAGTATAATTTTGGGCCAGGGAGTCGAGAGGACTGAAGCTTTCTTT. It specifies CASSIILGQGVERTEAFF.